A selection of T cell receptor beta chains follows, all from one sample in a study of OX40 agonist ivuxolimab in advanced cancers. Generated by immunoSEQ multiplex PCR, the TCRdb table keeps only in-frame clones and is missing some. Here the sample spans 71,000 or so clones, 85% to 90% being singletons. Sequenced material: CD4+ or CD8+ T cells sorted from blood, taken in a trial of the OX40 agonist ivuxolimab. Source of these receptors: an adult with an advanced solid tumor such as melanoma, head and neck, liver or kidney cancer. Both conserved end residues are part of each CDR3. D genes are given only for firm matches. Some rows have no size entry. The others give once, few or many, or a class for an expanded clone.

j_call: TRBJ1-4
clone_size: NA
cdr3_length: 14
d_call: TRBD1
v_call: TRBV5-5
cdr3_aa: CASSWDRGEEKLFF
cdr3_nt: TGTGCCAGCAGCTGGGACAGAGGGGAGGAAAAACTGTTTTTT

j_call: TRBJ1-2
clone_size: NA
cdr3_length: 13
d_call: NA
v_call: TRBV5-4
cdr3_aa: CASSSDSLYGYTF
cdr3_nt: TGTGCCAGCAGCTCCGACAGTCTCTATGGCTACACCTTC

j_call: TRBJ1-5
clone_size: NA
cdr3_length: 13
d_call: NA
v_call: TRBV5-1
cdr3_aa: CASSLNNNQPQHF
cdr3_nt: TGCGCCAGCAGCTTAAACAACAATCAGCCCCAGCATTTT

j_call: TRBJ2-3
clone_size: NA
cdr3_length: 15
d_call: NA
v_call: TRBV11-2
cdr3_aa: CASSPWPRNTDTQYF
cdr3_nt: TGTGCCAGCAGCCCCTGGCCGCGCAACACAGATACGCAGTATTTT

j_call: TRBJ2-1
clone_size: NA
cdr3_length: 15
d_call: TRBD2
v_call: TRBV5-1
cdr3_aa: CASSPRLAGGNEQFF
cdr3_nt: TGCGCCAGCAGTCCTCGGTTAGCGGGAGGAAATGAGCAGTTCTTC

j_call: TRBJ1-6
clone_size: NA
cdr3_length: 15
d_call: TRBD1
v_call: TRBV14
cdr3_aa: CASSQVGRGRSPLHF
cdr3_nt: TGTGCCAGCAGCCAAGTTGGCAGGGGGCGGTCACCCCTCCACTTT

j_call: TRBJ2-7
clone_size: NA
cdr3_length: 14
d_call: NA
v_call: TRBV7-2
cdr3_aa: CASSLTRQSYEQYF
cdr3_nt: TGTGCCAGCAGCTTAACCCGACAATCCTACGAGCAGTACTTC

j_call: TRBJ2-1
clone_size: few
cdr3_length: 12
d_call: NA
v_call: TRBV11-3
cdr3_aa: CASSSDSDEQFF
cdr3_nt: TGTGCCAGCAGCTCGGACTCCGATGAGCAGTTCTTC

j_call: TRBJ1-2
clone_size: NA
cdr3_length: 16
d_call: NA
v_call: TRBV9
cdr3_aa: CASSASLGRSPYGYTF
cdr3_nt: TGTGCCAGCAGCGCCTCCCTGGGCAGGAGTCCTTATGGCTACACCTTC

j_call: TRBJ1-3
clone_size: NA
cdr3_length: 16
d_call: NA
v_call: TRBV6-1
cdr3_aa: CASSVTDGYSGNTIYF
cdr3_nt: TGTGCCAGCAGTGTCACGGACGGATACTCTGGAAACACCATATATTTT

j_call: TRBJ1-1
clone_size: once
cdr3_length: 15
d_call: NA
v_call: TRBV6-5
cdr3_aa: CASSRPGATNTEAFF
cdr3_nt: TGTGCCAGCAGTCGACCAGGGGCCACGAACACTGAAGCTTTCTTT

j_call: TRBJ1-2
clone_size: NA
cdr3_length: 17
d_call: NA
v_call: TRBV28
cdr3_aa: CASSIYFQGLANYGYTF
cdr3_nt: TGTGCCAGCAGCATCTATTTTCAGGGCCTAGCTAACTATGGCTACACCTTC

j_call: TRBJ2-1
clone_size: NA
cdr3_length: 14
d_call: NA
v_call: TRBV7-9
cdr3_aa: CASSFPGQRNEQFF
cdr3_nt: TGTGCCAGCAGCTTTCCGGGGCAGCGGAATGAGCAGTTCTTC

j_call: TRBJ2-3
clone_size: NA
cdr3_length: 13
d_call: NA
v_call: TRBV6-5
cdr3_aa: CASKTVSTDTQYF
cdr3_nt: TGTGCCAGCAAGACGGTTAGCACAGATACGCAGTATTTT

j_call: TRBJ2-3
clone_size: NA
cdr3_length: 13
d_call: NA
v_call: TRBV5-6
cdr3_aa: CASSFGYTDTQYF
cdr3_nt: TGTGCCAGCAGCTTTGGATACACAGATACGCAGTATTTT

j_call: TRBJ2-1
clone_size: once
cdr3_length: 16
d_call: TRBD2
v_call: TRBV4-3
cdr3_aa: CASSLISGSNHNEQFF
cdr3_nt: TGCGCCAGCAGCCTGATCAGCGGGAGTAACCACAATGAGCAGTTCTTC

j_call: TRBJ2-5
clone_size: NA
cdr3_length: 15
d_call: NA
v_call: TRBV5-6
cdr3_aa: CASSRPSGLQETQYF
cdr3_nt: TGTGCCAGCAGCCGCCCGAGCGGCCTCCAAGAGACCCAGTACTTC

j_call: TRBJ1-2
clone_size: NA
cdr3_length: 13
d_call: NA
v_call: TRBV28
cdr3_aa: CASSSKRRYGYTF
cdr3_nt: TGTGCCAGCAGTTCCAAACGACGGTACGGCTACACCTTC

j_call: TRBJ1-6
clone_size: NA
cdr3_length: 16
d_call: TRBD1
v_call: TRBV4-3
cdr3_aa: CASSHSRDRGDSPLHF
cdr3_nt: TGCGCCAGCAGCCACTCCCGGGACAGGGGTGATTCACCCCTCCACTTT

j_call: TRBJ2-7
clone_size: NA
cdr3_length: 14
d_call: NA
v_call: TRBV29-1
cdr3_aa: CSVEEGLDPYEQYF
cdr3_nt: TGCAGCGTTGAAGAAGGATTGGACCCCTACGAGCAGTACTTC

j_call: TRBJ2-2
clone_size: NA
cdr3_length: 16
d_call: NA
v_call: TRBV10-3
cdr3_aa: CAISEFETSLGGELFF
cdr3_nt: TGTGCCATCAGTGAGTTCGAGACGTCCCTAGGCGGGGAGCTGTTTTTT

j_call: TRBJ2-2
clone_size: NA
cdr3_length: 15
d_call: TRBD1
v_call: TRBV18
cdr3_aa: CASSPGQGLTGELFF
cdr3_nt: TGTGCCAGCTCACCAGGACAGGGCCTTACCGGGGAGCTGTTTTTT

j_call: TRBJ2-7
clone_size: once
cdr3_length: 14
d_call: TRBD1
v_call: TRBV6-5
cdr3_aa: CASSGPDRDYEQYF
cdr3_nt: TGTGCCAGCAGTGGGCCCGACAGGGACTACGAGCAGTACTTC

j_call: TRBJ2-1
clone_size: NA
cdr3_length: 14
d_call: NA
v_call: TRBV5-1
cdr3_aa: CASSQEGSYNEQFF
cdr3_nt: TGCGCCAGCAGCCAAGAGGGCTCCTACAATGAGCAGTTCTTC

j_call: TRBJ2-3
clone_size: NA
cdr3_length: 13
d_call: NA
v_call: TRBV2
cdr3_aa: CATGPNGADTQYF
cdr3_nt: TGTGCCACCGGGCCCAATGGGGCAGATACGCAGTATTTT

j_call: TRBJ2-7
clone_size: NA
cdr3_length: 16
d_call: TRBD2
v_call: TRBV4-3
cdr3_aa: CASSQDRTSGIYEQYF
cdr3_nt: TGCGCCAGCAGCCAAGATCGCACTAGCGGGATTTACGAGCAGTACTTC

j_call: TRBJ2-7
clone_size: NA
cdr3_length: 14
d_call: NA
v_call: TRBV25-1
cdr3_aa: CASASTGSSYEQYF
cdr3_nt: TGTGCCAGCGCCTCCACGGGGAGCTCCTACGAGCAGTACTTC

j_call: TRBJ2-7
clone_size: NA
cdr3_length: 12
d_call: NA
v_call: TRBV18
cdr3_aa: CASSPGQEEQYF
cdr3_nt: TGTGCCAGCTCACCAGGTCAGGAAGAGCAGTACTTC

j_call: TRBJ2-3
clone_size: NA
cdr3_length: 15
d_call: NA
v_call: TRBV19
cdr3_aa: CASSIDEGITDTQYF
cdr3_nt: TGTGCCAGTAGTATAGATGAAGGGATCACAGATACGCAGTATTTT

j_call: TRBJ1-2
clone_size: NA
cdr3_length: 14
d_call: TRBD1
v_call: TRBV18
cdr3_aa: CASSPRGQGDGYTF
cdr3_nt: TGTGCCAGCTCCCCCCGGGGACAGGGAGATGGCTACACCTTC

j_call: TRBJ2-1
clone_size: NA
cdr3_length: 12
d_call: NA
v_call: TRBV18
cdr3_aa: CASSPRAREQFF
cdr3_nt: TGTGCCAGCTCACCAAGGGCGCGGGAGCAGTTCTTC

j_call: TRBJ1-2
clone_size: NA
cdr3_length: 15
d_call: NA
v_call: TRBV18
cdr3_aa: CASSQTGQPTYGYTF
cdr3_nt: TGTGCCAGCTCACAGACTGGACAGCCGACCTATGGCTACACCTTC

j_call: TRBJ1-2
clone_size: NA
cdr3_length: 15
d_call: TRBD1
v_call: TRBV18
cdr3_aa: CASSLSRGPNYGYTF
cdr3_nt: TGTGCCAGCTCGCTTAGCAGGGGGCCTAACTATGGCTACACCTTC

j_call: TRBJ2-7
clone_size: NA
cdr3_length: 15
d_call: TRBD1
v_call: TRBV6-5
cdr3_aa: CASSYSGRGSYEQYF
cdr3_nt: TGTGCCAGCAGTTACTCTGGCAGGGGGTCCTACGAGCAGTACTTC

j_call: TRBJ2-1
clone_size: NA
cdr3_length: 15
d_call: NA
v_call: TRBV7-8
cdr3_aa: CASSFGRLAFDEQFF
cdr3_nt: TGTGCCAGCAGCTTCGGGCGTTTAGCTTTCGATGAGCAGTTCTTC

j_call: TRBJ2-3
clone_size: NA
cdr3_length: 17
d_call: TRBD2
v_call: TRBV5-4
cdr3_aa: CASSPMTSGLLTDTQYF
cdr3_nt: TGTGCCAGCAGCCCCATGACTAGCGGATTACTCACAGATACGCAGTATTTT